These 19 T cell receptor beta chains were sequenced from one sample in a study of shared clonotypes between healthy human individuals. TCRdb's table, derived via immunoSEQ multiplex PCR, lists solely in-frame clones and lacks some. The sample holds over a million clones, 95% to 99% seen once. The specimen sequenced was naive CD4+ T cells sorted from blood. Subset here: CD45RA+ positively selected. The origin of the receptors is a man aged 30-40 years in good health.

The chain is built from TRBV5-5 and TRBJ2-7; D remains ambiguous. Trimming removed 6 bases at V and 6 bases at J, with 16 bases between. The CDR3 spans 13 residues. Germline-derived CDR1 and CDR2 are SGHKS and YYEKEE (reference sequence). CDR3 nucleotide sequence: TGTGCCAGCAACCAGGCCGGTGGTTTCGAGCAGTACTTC. Residues: CASNQAGGFEQYF.

The chain uses TRBV2 and TRBJ2-3, with D tentatively TRBD1 or TRBD2 (5 bases each). V was cut by 6 bases and J by 2 bases, with 12 bases left in between. This CDR3 is 14 amino acids long. Germline-derived CDR1 and CDR2 are SNHLY and FYNNEI. The CDR3 protein is CASRRDPATDTQYF. The CDR3, as DNA: TGTGCCAGCAGACGGGACCCAGCCACAGATACGCAGTATTTT.

This rearrangement joins TRBV7-9 to TRBJ1-4; no firm D call. Germline assignment: CDR1 SEHNR and CDR2 FQNEAQ (reference sequence). The CDR3 runs to 12 residues. Trimming pared 7 bases from V and 8 bases from J, leaving 11 bases between. Here the CDR3 reads CASTPGDEKLFF. CDR3 nucleotides: TGTGCCAGCACTCCAGGAGACGAAAAACTGTTTTTT.

This chain connects TRBV7-2 to TRBJ2-5, with 7 bases fitting TRBD1. CDR1 is SGHTA, CDR2 FQGNSA, per germline. J lost 2 bases, V lost 5 bases, and 5 bases had no gene match. CDR3 size: 14 residues. DNA for the CDR3: TGTGCCAGCAGCAGACGACAGGGACAAGAGACCCAGTACTTC. It translates to CASSRRQGQETQYF.

This sequence joins TRBV18 and TRBJ1-5; no clear D gene. The CDR3 runs 19 residues. With 2 bases removed from V and 2 bases from J, the gap between germline ends came to 22 bases. Per the germline V gene, CDR1 is KGHSH and CDR2 is LQKENI. The CDR3 DNA reads TGTGCCAGCTCACCAACCTCGACCAGGTCATTTTATGGCAATCAGCCCCAGCATTTT. It encodes CASSPTSTRSFYGNQPQHF.

The chain couples TRBV2 to TRBJ1-3; D not certain. V lost 5 bases and J 0 bases, leaving 11 bases between the germline ends. This CDR3 region has 15 residues. Germline V gene lookup returns CDR1 SNHLY and CDR2 FYNNEI. CDR3 sequence: CASSRATASGNTIYF. The DNA of the CDR3 is TGTGCCAGCAGTAGGGCTACAGCCTCTGGAAACACCATATATTTT. The full variable domain, with the rest looked up from reference TRBV2 and TRBJ1-3, is EPEVTQTPSHQVTQMGQEVILRCVPISNHLYFYWYRQILGQKVEFLVSFYNNEISEKSEIFDDQFSVERPDGSNFTLKIRSTKLEDSAMYFCASSRATASGNTIYFGEGSWLTVV.

The rearrangement uses TRBV5-1 and TRBJ2-1; D possibly corresponds to TRBD2 (5 bases). Deletions cut 0 bases from V and 10 bases from J, with 17 bases between. The CDR3 contains 15 residues. The germline CDR1 and CDR2 sequences are SGHRS and YFSETQ. DNA of the CDR3: TGCGCCAGCAGCTTGGTAGGCCTGGTTCGCGGGGAGCAGTTCTTC. Amino acids: CASSLVGLVRGEQFF.

The V call is TRBV6-1, the J call TRBJ2-2; D may correspond to TRBD1 or TRBD2 (5 bases each). The length of the CDR3 is 14 residues. V was shortened by 3 bases and J by 4 bases, with 9 bases between the two germline ends. CDR1 MNHNS and CDR2 SASEGT come from the germline V gene. The CDR3 sequence is CASSEGPRTGELFF. The CDR3 DNA reads TGTGCCAGCAGTGAGGGACCCCGCACCGGGGAGCTGTTTTTT.

The chain combines TRBV5-1 with TRBJ2-7; 9 positions match TRBD1. CDR1 is SGHRS and CDR2 is YFSETQ in the germline V gene. This CDR3 has 15 residues. V lost 0 bases, J lost 2 bases, and 3 bases stayed unmatched. As DNA, the CDR3 is TGCGCCAGCAGCTTGGTACAGGGGGCCACCTACGAGCAGTACTTC. As protein: CASSLVQGATYEQYF.

The rearrangement uses TRBV5-4 and TRBJ2-1, with TRBD2 matching 10 bases. Trimming at V came to 0 bases and at J to 7 bases, leaving 7 bases not matched to a gene. CDR1 SGHNT and CDR2 YYREEE come from the germline V gene (reference sequence). The CDR3 runs to 16 residues. The CDR3 sequence is CASSLVASGRGNEQFF. CDR3 DNA sequence: TGTGCCAGCAGCTTGGTAGCTAGCGGGAGAGGAAATGAGCAGTTCTTC.

V is TRBV2 and J is TRBJ2-1; D might be TRBD1 or TRBD2, each matching 5 bases. Germline CDR1 SNHLY, CDR2 FYNNEI. The V end was cut by 3 bases, the J end by 9 bases, with 12 bases between. This CDR3 has 13 residues. CDR3 nucleotide sequence: TGTGCCAGCAGTGATACCAGGGAGAGTGAGCAGTTCTTC. Protein product: CASSDTRESEQFF.

This chain uses TRBV25-1 with TRBJ2-3; the D gene is possibly TRBD1 (5 bases). Between the trimmed V and J ends, which lost 3 bases and 7 bases, there was a span of 11 bases. CDR1 is MGHDK and CDR2 is SYGVNS in the germline V gene. This CDR3 contains 13 residues. The DNA for the CDR3 is TGTGCCAGCAGTGATCCAGGGTGGAATACGCAGTATTTT. This codes for CASSDPGWNTQYF.

The chain couples TRBV19 to TRBJ2-1; 10 bases agree with TRBD2. The CDR3 sequence is 19 residues long. Germline CDR1 is LNHDA and CDR2 is SQIVND (reference sequence). J lost 5 bases, V lost 5 bases, and 18 bases had no gene match. The CDR3 nucleotides read TGTGCCAGTAGTCAATCGGCGGTAGCGGGAGGCCCGGGGGACAATGAGCAGTTCTTC. Translating it yields CASSQSAVAGGPGDNEQFF.

This rearrangement joins TRBV7-9 to TRBJ2-7; D is ambiguous. The germline V and J ends were trimmed by 4 bases and 4 bases, with 26 bases remaining between them. CDR3 size: 18 residues. Germline-derived CDR1 and CDR2 are SEHNR and FQNEAQ (reference sequence). The CDR3 DNA is TGTGCCAGCAGCTCGTCGACTCGTTCTCCCCGCACCCTATACGAGCAGTACTTC. Protein: CASSSSTRSPRTLYEQYF.

This chain uses TRBV5-1 with TRBJ2-3; TRBD2 matches 11 bases. The V gene end was trimmed by 5 bases and the J gene end by 4 bases; junction bases not matched to a gene: 6. The length of the CDR3 is 15 residues. Looked up from germline, CDR1 is SGHRS and CDR2 is YFSETQ. CDR3 residues: CASRSTSGRPDTQYF. The CDR3 DNA follows: TGCGCCAGCAGAAGTACTAGCGGGAGACCAGATACGCAGTATTTT.

The chain carries TRBV30 and TRBJ2-7, with 9 bases identical to TRBD1. V was pared by 8 bases and J by 3 bases, with 5 bases of the junction left unmatched. CDR3 length: 12 amino acids. CDR1 is GTSNPN and CDR2 is SVGIG in the germline V gene (reference sequence). The CDR3 here is CAGKGQGYEQYF. In DNA form, the CDR3 reads TGTGCCGGAAAGGGACAGGGCTACGAGCAGTACTTC.

Turning to this clone: The same CDR3 can be traced to other DNA sequences in this sample. V is TRBV18 and J is TRBJ1-1; no clear D gene. V dropped 1 base and J dropped 1 base, with 7 bases sitting between them. Germline V gene lookup returns CDR1 KGHSH and CDR2 LQKENI. CDR3 length: 14 residues. CDR3 residues: CASSPRLQNTEAFF. The CDR3 nucleotides are TGTGCCAGCTCACCACGTCTACAGAACACTGAAGCTTTCTTT. The variable domain in full, completed from reference TRBV18 and TRBJ1-1, reads NAGVMQNPRHLVRRRGQEARLRCSPMKGHSHVYWYRQLPEEGLKFMVYLQKENIIDESGMPKERFSAEFPKEGPSILRIQQVVRGDSAAYFCASSPRLQNTEAFFGQGTRLTVV.

The V gene is TRBV27, the J gene TRBJ2-7; 7 nucleotides agree with TRBD1. V lost 5 bases to trimming and J lost 4 bases; unmatched junction nucleotides: 11. The germline V gene has CDR1 MNHEY and CDR2 SMNVEV (reference sequence). The CDR3 loop spans 15 amino acids. CDR3: CASSPVRGLGYEQYF. CDR3 coding DNA: TGTGCCAGCAGTCCCGTTAGGGGGCTTGGATACGAGCAGTACTTC.

The chain couples TRBV5-8 to TRBJ2-1, with D maybe TRBD2 (6 bases). There are 16 residues in the CDR3. Trimming shortened V by 5 bases and J by 9 bases, and 24 bases separated the two germline ends. CDR1 SGHTS and CDR2 YDEGEE come from the germline V gene. The CDR3 sequence: CASSRPTSLSYPEQFF. The CDR3 DNA reads TGTGCCAGCAGTCGGCCCACTAGCCTATCTTACCCTGAGCAGTTCTTC.